This T cell receptor beta chain was sequenced for a study of OX40 agonist ivuxolimab in advanced cancers. As for the study in general: Patient treatment consisted of intravenous ivuxolimab administration every 2 weeks at 0.01 to 10 mg/kg. Study-wide points: Certain nonresponders likewise exhibited a low normalized T-cell clonal expansion. Compared with CD4+, CD8+ T cells on average had more expanded clones. With doses of 0.1-3.0 mg/kg, partial responders showed among the lowest clonal expansion.

TCRdb's copy holds only in-frame clones and misses some; the assay was immunoSEQ multiplex PCR. The repertoire has 90,000 to 120,000 clones, under 95% of them found once; the top ten carry about 0.67%. As concerns this clone: Its antigen is as yet unknown. This same CDR3 is encoded by further DNA sequences in the sample.

V was cut by 3 bases and J by 3 bases, with 5 bases left in between. This CDR3 contains 12 residues. CDR1 is KGHSH and CDR2 is LQKENI in the germline V gene. The sequenced sample was CD4+ or CD8+ T cells sorted from blood, obtained in a trial of the OX40 agonist ivuxolimab. The TCR sequence derives from an adult with an advanced solid tumor such as melanoma, head and neck, liver or kidney cancer. V gene TRBV18 combines with J gene TRBJ2-5, with D unclear. The CDR3 sequence is CASSPLEETQYF. Here the CDR3 DNA reads TGTGCCAGCTCACCTTTGGAAGAGACCCAGTACTTC. The full variable domain, with the rest looked up from reference TRBV18 and TRBJ2-5, is NAGVMQNPRHLVRRRGQEARLRCSPMKGHSHVYWYRQLPEEGLKFMVYLQKENIIDESGMPKERFSAEFPKEGPSILRIQQVVRGDSAAYFCASSPLEETQYFGPGTRLLVL.